This passage covers 16 T cell receptor beta chains from one sample sequenced in a study of T cells in localized non-small cell lung cancer. Profiling relied on immunoSEQ multiplex PCR, and the TCRdb table lists in-frame clones only, not all of them. The repertoire holds some 10,000 clones, with around two fifths as singletons. Sequenced material: lymph node tissue, taken before any cancer treatment. Receptor source: a woman aged 40 to 75 with stage I lung adenocarcinoma.

This clone came up a few times. The gene calls are TRBV2 and TRBJ1-5, with D uncertain. The germline V gene has CDR1 SNHLY and CDR2 FYNNEI. This CDR3 has 14 amino acids. Trimming shortened V by 5 bases and J by 1 base, and 9 bases separated the two germline ends. CDR3 bases: TGTGCCAGCAGTTTAAGTGTGAGCAATCAGCCCCAGCATTTT. Residues: CASSLSVSNQPQHF.

The rearrangement links TRBV19 to TRBJ2-1; D is possibly TRBD1 (5 bases). There are 14 residues in the CDR3. CDR1 and CDR2 from the germline V gene are LNHDA and SQIVND (reference sequence). Between the trimmed V and J ends, which lost 0 bases and 6 bases, there was a span of 9 bases. The chain's CDR3 is CASSIDQGTNEQFF. DNA for the CDR3: TGTGCCAGTAGTATAGATCAGGGAACCAATGAGCAGTTCTTC.

There are a few counts of this clone. The chain employs TRBV9 and TRBJ1-6; a weak D match, TRBD1 (6 bases). CDR3 length equals 20 residues. Germline V lookup: CDR1 SGDLS, CDR2 YYNGEE. The germline V and J ends were trimmed by 3 bases and 1 base, with 23 bases remaining between them. CDR3 nucleotide sequence: TGTGCCAGCAGCGCGACCGGGACACCCAAATGGGGGTCCTATAATTCACCCCTCCACTTT. It specifies CASSATGTPKWGSYNSPLHF.

The rearrangement uses TRBV30 and TRBJ1-5, with D uncertain. CDR3 length: 13 residues. The V and J ends lost 1 base and 6 bases respectively, with 10 bases between them. In germline, CDR1 is GTSNPN, CDR2 SVGIG (reference sequence). The DNA of the CDR3 is TGTGCCTGGAGTGATGCTCATGGTCAGCCCCAGCATTTT. It codes for CAWSDAHGQPQHF.

This chain uses TRBV28 with TRBJ2-5; possible D gene TRBD2, 6 bases. V gave up 4 bases and J gave up 0 bases, with 9 bases separating them. Germline CDR1 reads MDHEN; CDR2 reads SYDVKM. The CDR3 consists of 14 residues. CDR3 nucleotides: TGTGCCAGCAGTTACGGGGGAAACCAAGAGACCCAGTACTTC. Residues: CASSYGGNQETQYF.

The V and J genes are TRBV11-3 and TRBJ1-5; 7 bases are a match to TRBD1. CDR3 length equals 17 residues. V shed 5 bases and J 0 bases; nucleotides not matched to a gene: 10. Per the germline V gene, CDR1 is SGHNT and CDR2 is YENEEA. CDR3 nucleotides: TGTGCCAGCAGCCCGAACTCCGGACAGGTTAGCAATCAGCCCCAGCATTTT. Protein: CASSPNSGQVSNQPQHF.

V is TRBV7-6 and J is TRBJ1-3, with 11 bases fitting TRBD1. Germline loops: CDR1 SGHVS, CDR2 FNYEAQ. The CDR3 runs to 15 residues. J was trimmed by 4 bases and V by 5 bases; bases with no gene match: 4. Here the CDR3 DNA reads TGTGCCAGCAGCGCGGGACAGGGGGGCGGAAACACCATATATTTT. Translated: CASSAGQGGGNTIYF.

J is TRBJ1-2 and V is TRBV6-7; possible D gene TRBD1, 5 bases. TRBV6-7 is recorded as an ORF, its role being uncertain. The CDR3 contains 16 residues. V was trimmed by 5 bases and J by 6 bases, leaving 22 bases between them. CDR3 amino acids: CASSEGTGRPANGYTF. CDR3 coding DNA: TGTGCCAGCAGTGAGGGGACGGGACGCCCGGCCAATGGCTACACCTTC.

This clone occurred a few times. The chain combines TRBV7-7 with TRBJ2-1; tentative D call: TRBD1 (7 bases). V was shortened by 5 bases and J by 6 bases, with 17 bases between the two germline ends. The CDR3 consists of 15 residues. CDR1 is SSHAT and CDR2 is FNYEAQ in the germline V gene (reference sequence). This CDR3 reads CASSPQGGAINEQFF. In nucleotides, the CDR3 is TGTGCCAGCAGCCCCCAGGGGGGCGCCATCAATGAGCAGTTCTTC.

This sequence joins TRBV6-8 and TRBJ2-3; 7 bases line up with TRBD1. The V gene end was trimmed by 6 bases and the J gene end by 6 bases; junction bases not matched to a gene: 9. The CDR3 is made up of 14 amino acids. The germline gives CDR1 MNHGY, CDR2 SAAAGT. CDR3 sequence: CASRASTGRDTQYF. For the CDR3, the DNA is TGTGCCAGCAGAGCCTCGACAGGGCGGGATACGCAGTATTTT.

In its sample, this clone was seen many times. The chain employs TRBV9 and TRBJ2-2, with TRBD2 identical over 8 bases. Trimming at V came to 4 bases and at J to 4 bases, leaving 12 bases not matched to a gene. Germline assignment: CDR1 SGDLS and CDR2 YYNGEE. The CDR3 totals 17 residues. CDR3 protein: CASSSRPGLGSTGELFF. The DNA of the CDR3 is TGTGCCAGCAGCTCTCGCCCGGGACTAGGGTCCACCGGGGAGCTGTTTTTT.

This sequence joins TRBV11-3 and TRBJ1-3; D call uncertain. V was cut by 1 base and J by 4 bases, with 14 bases left in between. The CDR3 has 16 residues. Germline V gene data show CDR1 as SGHNT and CDR2 as YENEEA. For the CDR3, the DNA is TGTGCCAGCAGCTTAGTATTTAGGGCGCCCGGAAACACCATATATTTT. Its translation is CASSLVFRAPGNTIYF.

The genes are TRBV6-8 and TRBJ1-5; 8 nucleotides match TRBD1. The ends lost 2 bases at V and 6 bases at J; junction bases unmatched: 12. The CDR3 runs 17 residues. Germline V lookup: CDR1 MNHGY, CDR2 SAAAGT. CDR3 protein: CASSYDQGATTIQPQHF. The CDR3 DNA reads as TGTGCCAGCAGTTACGATCAGGGGGCAACGACGATTCAGCCCCAGCATTTT.

The rearrangement joins TRBV6-8 to TRBJ2-5; D is ambiguous. Per germline, CDR1 MNHGY and CDR2 SAAAGT. V was clipped by 5 bases and J by 4 bases, with 14 bases between them. The CDR3 is 14 amino acids. The CDR3 loop reads CASSLSVFGETQYF. The CDR3 DNA follows: TGTGCCAGCAGTCTTTCGGTTTTCGGAGAGACCCAGTACTTC.

V gene TRBV30 combines with J gene TRBJ1-5, with no clear D. CDR1 and CDR2 (germline): GTSNPN, SVGIG (reference sequence). The CDR3 consists of 13 residues. V dropped 1 base and J dropped 2 bases, with 6 bases sitting between them. The CDR3 nucleotides read TGTGCCTGGAGTGCCCAGGGCAATCAGCCCCAGCATTTT. Translation: CAWSAQGNQPQHF.

This chain connects TRBV11-3 to TRBJ1-5, with 7 bases fitting TRBD1. CDR1 and CDR2 from the germline V gene are SGHNT and YENEEA. J lost 3 bases, V lost 3 bases, and 5 bases had no gene match. The CDR3 covers 15 residues. The CDR3: CASSLAQGPNQPQHF. The CDR3, as DNA: TGTGCCAGCAGCTTGGCACAGGGGCCCAATCAGCCCCAGCATTTT.